The 23 T cell receptor beta chains in this list originate from one sample, sequenced in a study of blood T cell repertoires in COVID-19. The method was immunoSEQ multiplex PCR; TCRdb's version includes in-frame clones alone and lacks a portion of them. Of just under 55,000 clones listed, 90% are singletons. Specimen: peripheral blood. The receptors originated from a woman aged 40 to 49 with active COVID-19.

V usage is TRBV18 and J usage is TRBJ2-5; a weak D match, TRBD2 (6 bases). This CDR3 comprises 16 residues. The germline V and J ends were trimmed by 5 bases and 5 bases, with 21 bases remaining between them. The germline V gene encodes CDR1 KGHSH and CDR2 LQKENI. CDR3 nucleotide sequence: TGTGCCAGCTCAAAACCGGGACTCCAAAGTGGGGAGACCCAGTACTTC. This encodes CASSKPGLQSGETQYF. Looking up the rest from reference TRBV18 and TRBJ2-5 gives the full variable domain: NAGVMQNPRHLVRRRGQEARLRCSPMKGHSHVYWYRQLPEEGLKFMVYLQKENIIDESGMPKERFSAEFPKEGPSILRIQQVVRGDSAAYFCASSKPGLQSGETQYFGPGTRLLVL.

This chain links TRBV9 with TRBJ2-7; 7 positions agree with TRBD2. CDR1 is SGDLS and CDR2 is YYNGEE in the germline V gene. This CDR3 contains 14 residues. J gave up 0 bases and V 4 bases, and 4 bases lay outside the gene matches. In DNA, the CDR3 is TGTGCCAGCAGCCCACGGGACTACTCCTACGAGCAGTACTTC. It yields the protein CASSPRDYSYEQYF.

This clone appeared once. The chain recombines TRBV2 with TRBJ2-2; the match to TRBD2 covers 11 bases. V gave up 2 bases and J gave up 0 bases; unmatched junction bases: 5. The germline CDR1 and CDR2 sequences are SNHLY and FYNNEI. There are 18 residues in the CDR3. CDR3 nucleotides: TGTGCCAGCAGTGAAAGGCCTAGCGGGGGGTCGAACACCGGGGAGCTGTTTTTT. Translating it yields CASSERPSGGSNTGELFF.

This clone is a singleton in its sample. This chain's CDR3 is CASSYTGDEQYF. The CDR3 coding sequence is TGTGCCAGCAGTTACACCGGGGACGAGCAGTACTTC. V usage is TRBV6-5 and J usage is TRBJ2-7; TRBD2 might be the D (5 bases). The CDR3 spans 12 residues. Deletions cut 2 bases from V and 5 bases from J, with 7 bases between. The germline CDR1 and CDR2 sequences are MNHEY and SVGAGI.

The genes are TRBV19 and TRBJ2-1; a weak D match, TRBD2 (5 bases). Germline loops: CDR1 LNHDA, CDR2 SQIVND (reference sequence). The ends were cut back, 3 bases at V and 0 bases at J, with 9 bases in the middle. This CDR3 contains 15 residues. The chain's CDR3 is CASSIRGISYNEQFF. Written as DNA, the CDR3 is TGTGCCAGTAGTATTCGAGGGATCTCCTACAATGAGCAGTTCTTC.

The V gene is TRBV7-2, the J gene TRBJ2-7; TRBD2 aligns across 8 bases. The CDR3 contains 15 residues. The germline V gene has CDR1 SGHTA and CDR2 FQGNSA. Trimming took 4 bases from V and 0 from J; bases not matched to a gene: 5. CDR3 region: CASSSRGANSYEQYF. In nucleotides, the CDR3 is TGTGCCAGCAGCTCGCGGGGGGCTAACTCCTACGAGCAGTACTTC. Complete variable domain (other parts from reference TRBV7-2 and TRBJ2-7): GAGVSQSPSNKVTEKGKDVELRCDPISGHTALYWYRQSLGQGLEFLIYFQGNSAPDKSGLPSDRFSAERTGGSVSTLTIQRTQQEDSAVYLCASSSRGANSYEQYFGPGTRLTVT.

In DNA form, the CDR3 reads TGTGCCAGCACTCAGGGGGCGACGGAGACCCAGTACTTC. Residues: CASTQGATETQYF. V gene TRBV2 combines with J gene TRBJ2-5, with 8 positions matching TRBD1. The CDR3 is 13 amino acids. J gave up 5 bases and V 7 bases, and 6 bases lay outside the gene matches. Germline lookup yields CDR1 SNHLY and CDR2 FYNNEI.

This chain joins TRBV6-5 and TRBJ2-7, with TRBD1 as a possible D gene (6 bases). Trimming took 2 bases from V and 6 from J, leaving 8 bases between them. The CDR3 extends over 12 amino acids. Germline CDR1 is MNHEY and CDR2 is SVGAGI. This chain's CDR3 is CASSYRGSEQYF. CDR3 nucleotide sequence: TGTGCCAGCAGTTACAGGGGGAGCGAGCAGTACTTC.

This chain joins TRBV18 and TRBJ2-1; weak D call: TRBD2 (5 bases). CDR1 is KGHSH and CDR2 is LQKENI in the germline V gene. Trimming removed 0 bases at V and 13 bases at J, with 16 bases between. This CDR3 contains 14 residues. The CDR3 loop is CASSPPGFGGGQFF. The CDR3 DNA is TGTGCCAGCTCACCACCAGGGTTCGGAGGTGGACAGTTCTTC.

The V gene is TRBV5-4, the J gene TRBJ2-3; the match to TRBD2 covers 14 bases. The V gene's germline CDR1 is SGHNT and CDR2 YYREEE (reference sequence). The CDR3 length is 17 residues. The J segment lost 4 bases and the V segment lost 4 bases, leaving 8 bases of the junction unmatched. CDR3 amino acids: CASSLGLAGGPADTQYF. CDR3 DNA sequence: TGTGCCAGCAGCCTCGGACTAGCGGGGGGCCCGGCAGATACGCAGTATTTT.

The V gene is TRBV6-6, the J gene TRBJ1-1; D gene ambiguous. CDR3 size: 16 residues. Germline CDR1 MNHNY, CDR2 SVGAGI (reference sequence). V dropped 5 bases and J dropped 3 bases, with 19 bases sitting between them. In DNA, the CDR3 is TGTGCCAGCAGTGCACGACTGAACATCCCATACACTGAAGCTTTCTTT. This translates into CASSARLNIPYTEAFF.

The table lists this clone with a few counts. The chain is built from TRBV3-1 (or the pseudogene TRBV3-2) and TRBJ1-2, with 8 nucleotides matching TRBD1. Germline CDR1 LGHDT, CDR2 YNNKEL (reference sequence). The CDR3 has 13 amino acids. The junction had 11 bases not matched to a gene; V was cut back by 9 bases and J by 8 bases. In DNA, the CDR3 is TGTGCCAGTCAGGGGGCCTCGGACCTCGGCTACACCTTC. Translation: CASQGASDLGYTF.

This chain uses TRBV15 with TRBJ1-2; no clear D. With 6 bases removed from V and 8 bases from J, the gap between germline ends came to 22 bases. There are 15 residues in the CDR3. Per germline, CDR1 LNHNV and CDR2 YYDKDF (reference sequence). The CDR3 loop reads CATSPNNAGLGGYTF. CDR3 nucleotide sequence: TGTGCCACCAGTCCAAATAATGCGGGCCTCGGGGGCTACACCTTC.

J is TRBJ2-2 and V is TRBV19; perhaps TRBD1 as D (6 bases). The CDR3 totals 13 residues. Germline lookup yields CDR1 LNHDA and CDR2 SQIVND (reference sequence). V gave up 5 bases and J gave up 5 bases, with 9 bases separating them. The CDR3 DNA follows: TGTGCCAGTAGTCACGACAGGACCGGGGAGCTGTTTTTT. The encoded protein is CASSHDRTGELFF. Complete variable domain (other parts from reference TRBV19 and TRBJ2-2): DGGITQSPKYLFRKEGQNVTLSCEQNLNHDAMYWYRQDPGQGLRLIYYSQIVNDFQKGDIAEGYSVSREKKESFPLTVTSAQKNPTAFYLCASSHDRTGELFFGEGSRLTVL.

This CDR3 is CASSLPGQGTDTQYF. CDR3 DNA sequence: TGTGCCAGCAGTCTCCCGGGACAGGGGACAGATACGCAGTATTTT. V usage is TRBV7-6 and J usage is TRBJ2-3, with 10 bases aligning to TRBD1. The CDR3 consists of 15 residues. Germline V gives CDR1 SGHVS, CDR2 FNYEAQ. Trimming removed 6 bases from V and 3 bases from J; junction bases left unmatched: 6.

The rearrangement uses TRBV3-1 (or the pseudogene TRBV3-2) and TRBJ2-4; tentatively, D is TRBD2 (7 bases). V lost 2 bases and J lost 15, with 38 bases in between. This CDR3 has 20 residues. Germline V gene lookup returns CDR1 LGHDT and CDR2 YNNKEL (reference sequence). CDR3 bases: TGTGCCAGCAGCCAAAGGGGGAGGGGCGTACCGTCGACTGAGAAGGTTGGTTGGTACTTC. This gives the protein CASSQRGRGVPSTEKVGWYF.

V and J are TRBV7-8 and TRBJ2-3; no firm D call. V was clipped by 3 bases and J by 6 bases, with 7 bases between them. The CDR3 has 12 residues. Germline V gene sequence: CDR1 SGHVS, CDR2 FQNEAQ. Here the CDR3 DNA reads TGTGCCAGCAGCTTCGCAGGTGATACGCAGTATTTT. Protein sequence: CASSFAGDTQYF.

The chain has TRBV28 and TRBJ2-4, with 10 bases matching TRBD2. This CDR3 has 16 amino acids. J lost 3 bases, V lost 5 bases, and 7 bases had no gene match. In germline, CDR1 is MDHEN, CDR2 SYDVKM. This CDR3 is CASSPLRTSGKNIQYF. CDR3 bases: TGTGCCAGCAGTCCCCTACGGACTAGCGGCAAAAACATTCAGTACTTC. The entire variable domain, with the rest obtained from reference TRBV28 and TRBJ2-4, is as follows: DVKVTQSSRYLVKRTGEKVFLECVQDMDHENMFWYRQDPGLGLRLIYFSYDVKMKEKGDIPEGYSVSREKKERFSLILESASTNQTSMYLCASSPLRTSGKNIQYFGAGTRLSVL.

The V and J genes are TRBV12-3 or TRBV12-4 and TRBJ2-4; the D gene is possibly TRBD1 (6 bases). The CDR3 has 13 amino acids. V dropped 5 bases and J dropped 3 bases, with 8 bases sitting between them. The chain's CDR3 is CASSEGDKNIQYF. For the CDR3, the DNA is TGTGCCAGCAGTGAGGGGGACAAAAACATTCAGTACTTC.

The J gene is TRBJ1-5, the V gene TRBV18; D is unresolved. Trimming cost V 4 bases and J 2 bases, with 6 bases left between them. This CDR3 is built from 13 residues. Per the germline V gene, CDR1 is KGHSH and CDR2 is LQKENI. The CDR3 coding sequence is TGTGCCAGCTCACGTGAGGGCAATCAGCCCCAGCATTTT. This encodes CASSREGNQPQHF.

V usage is TRBV13 and J usage is TRBJ2-3; possible D gene TRBD2, 5 bases. This CDR3 is 14 amino acids long. Per the germline V gene, CDR1 is PRHDT and CDR2 is FYEKMQ (reference sequence). Trimming stripped 3 bases from V and 2 bases from J, with 9 bases between. CDR3 sequence reads: CASSFGLNTDTQYF. The CDR3 DNA reads as TGTGCCAGCAGCTTCGGACTTAACACAGATACGCAGTATTTT.

V gene TRBV29-1 combines with J gene TRBJ2-7, with 7 bases aligning to TRBD2. The CDR3 has 14 residues. Per germline, CDR1 SQVTM and CDR2 ANQGSEA. After removal of 2 bases from V and 2 bases from J, the junction contained 6 bases not matched to a gene. The CDR3 DNA is TGCAGCGTTGAATTAACGGGGGGTCCCTACGAGCAGTACTTC. Amino acid sequence: CSVELTGGPYEQYF.

V gene TRBV14 combines with J gene TRBJ2-1; 11 bases are shared with TRBD1. Germline CDR1 is SGHDN and CDR2 is FVKESK. This CDR3 is built from 17 residues. V lost 1 base and J lost 7; bases outside the gene matches: 9. CDR3 sequence (DNA): TGTGCCAGCAGCCAAGTCCCTTGGACAGGGGGCCCGAATGAGCAGTTCTTC. This sequence encodes CASSQVPWTGGPNEQFF. Full variable domain (rest looked up from reference TRBV14 and TRBJ2-1): EAGVTQFPSHSVIEKGQTVTLRCDPISGHDNLYWYRRVMGKEIKFLLHFVKESKQDESGMPNNRFLAERTGGTYSTLKVQPAELEDSGVYFCASSQVPWTGGPNEQFFGPGTRLTVL.